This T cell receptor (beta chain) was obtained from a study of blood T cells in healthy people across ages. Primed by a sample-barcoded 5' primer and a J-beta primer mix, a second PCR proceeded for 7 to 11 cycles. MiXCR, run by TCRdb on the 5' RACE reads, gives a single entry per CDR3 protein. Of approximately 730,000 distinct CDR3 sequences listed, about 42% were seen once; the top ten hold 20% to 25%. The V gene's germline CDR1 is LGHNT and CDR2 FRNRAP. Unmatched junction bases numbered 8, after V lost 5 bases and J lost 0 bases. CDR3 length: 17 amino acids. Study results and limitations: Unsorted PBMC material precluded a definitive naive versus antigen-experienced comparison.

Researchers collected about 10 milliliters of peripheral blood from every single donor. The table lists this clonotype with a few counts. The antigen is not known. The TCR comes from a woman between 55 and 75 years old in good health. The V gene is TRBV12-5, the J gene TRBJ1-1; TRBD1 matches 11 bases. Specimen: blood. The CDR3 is CASGQLDRGRLNTEAFF. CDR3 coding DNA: TGTGCTAGTGGTCAACTGGACAGGGGGCGATTGAACACTGAAGCTTTCTTT.